This TCR beta chain was recorded in a study of T cells in pancreatic ductal adenocarcinoma. Method: immunoSEQ multiplex PCR; TCRdb's copy keeps in-frame clones and lacks some. The repertoire consists of 100,000 or so clones, with nearly 95% occurring once and the leading ten covering less than 4%. The V and J ends lost 6 bases and 4 bases, in that order; junction bases with no gene match: 8. This CDR3 comprises 13 residues. CDR1 and CDR2 (germline): SQVTM, ANQGSEA. Surgery without prior neoadjuvant therapy was the treatment of the selected pancreatic ductal adenocarcinoma patients. Study-level results: Mean clonality was around 0.11 in tumors and roughly 0.066 in blood, not significantly different. The resected cohort was biased toward the minority with early-stage disease. Tumor samples had fewer productive templates and approximately 8-fold fewer unique clonotypes than blood.

Remarks on this clone: The antigen remains undetermined.

The clonotype comes from a human donor with pancreatic ductal adenocarcinoma. The sample consisted of PBMCs. The chain combines TRBV29-1 with TRBJ2-5; 7 nucleotides align to TRBD1. The CDR3, as DNA: TGCAGCGTCGGACGACAGGGAGCAGAGACCCAGTACTTC. Its protein is CSVGRQGAETQYF.